This TCR beta chain was profiled in a study of T-cell reconstitution after alpha-beta-depleted transplantation in children. Study-level results: Most T-cell counts and diversity one year after the transplant came from T cells that were newly produced. About two months after transplant, alpha-beta T cells reportedly came from several hundred expanded graft clones. Some patients' high day-60 TCRbeta diversity was traced to surviving recipient T cells and thymic progenitors.

Preparation of the TCRbeta library involved a method that used unique molecular identifiers. TCRdb processed the PCR reads anew with MiXCR; each CDR3 protein has one entry. The sample holds around 960,000 distinct CDR3 sequences, under 30% seen once. This clonotype has only a few counts. Its target is not known. This clonotype originated in a boy under two years old who had a stem cell transplant for SCID, so the T cells may come from the graft donor. The sample consisted of PBMCs, mostly from graft donor cells, taken 360 days after TCRalphabeta/CD19-depleted stem cell transplant.

The CDR3 sequence: CSARRGHSQETQYF. Written as DNA, the CDR3 is TGCAGTGCTAGACGCGGACATTCACAAGAGACCCAGTACTTC. The chain links TRBV20-1 to TRBJ2-5; the D gene is possibly TRBD1 (5 bases). Trimming took 2 bases from V and 2 from J, leaving 12 bases between them. The CDR3 extends over 14 amino acids. CDR1 is DFQATT, CDR2 SNEGSKA, per germline (reference sequence).